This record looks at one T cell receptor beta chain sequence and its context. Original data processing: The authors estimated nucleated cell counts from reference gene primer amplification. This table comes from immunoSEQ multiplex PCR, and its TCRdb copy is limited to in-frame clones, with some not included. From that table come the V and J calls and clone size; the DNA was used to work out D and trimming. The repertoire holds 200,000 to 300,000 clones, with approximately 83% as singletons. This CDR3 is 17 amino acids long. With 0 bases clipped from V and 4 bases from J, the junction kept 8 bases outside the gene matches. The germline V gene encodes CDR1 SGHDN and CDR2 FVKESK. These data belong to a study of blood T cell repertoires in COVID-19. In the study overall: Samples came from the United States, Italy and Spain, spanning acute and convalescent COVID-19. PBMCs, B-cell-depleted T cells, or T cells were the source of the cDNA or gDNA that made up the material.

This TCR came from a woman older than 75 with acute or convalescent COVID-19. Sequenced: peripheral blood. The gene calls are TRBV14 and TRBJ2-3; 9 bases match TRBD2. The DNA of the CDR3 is TGTGCCAGCAGCCAAGATTCGGCGGGGGGGCGAGCAGATACGCAGTATTTT. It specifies CASSQDSAGGRADTQYF.